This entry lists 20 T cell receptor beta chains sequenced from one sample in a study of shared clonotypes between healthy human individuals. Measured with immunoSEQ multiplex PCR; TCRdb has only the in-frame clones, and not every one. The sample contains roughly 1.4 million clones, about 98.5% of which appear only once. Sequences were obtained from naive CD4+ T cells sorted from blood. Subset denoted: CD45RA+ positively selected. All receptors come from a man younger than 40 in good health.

DNA of the CDR3: TGTGCCAGCAGACGGGACAGGGAGTACACCGGGGAGCTGTTTTTT. As protein: CASRRDREYTGELFF. The rearrangement joins TRBV11-2 to TRBJ2-2; 9 nucleotides match TRBD1. The CDR3 has 15 amino acids. Losses at the gene ends were 6 bases for V and 3 bases for J; bases not matched to a gene: 5. Germline-derived CDR1 and CDR2 are SGHAT and FQNNGV.

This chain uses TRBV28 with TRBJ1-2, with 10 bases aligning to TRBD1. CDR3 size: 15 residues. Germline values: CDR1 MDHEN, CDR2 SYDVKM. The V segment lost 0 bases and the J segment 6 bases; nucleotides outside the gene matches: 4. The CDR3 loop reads CASSLWDRGINGYTF. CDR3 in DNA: TGTGCCAGCAGTTTATGGGACAGGGGGATCAATGGCTACACCTTC.

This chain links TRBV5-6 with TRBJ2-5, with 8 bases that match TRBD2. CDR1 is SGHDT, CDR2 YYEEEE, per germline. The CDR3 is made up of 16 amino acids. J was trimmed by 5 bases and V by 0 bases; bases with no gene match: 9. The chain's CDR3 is CASSLVTGRAGETQYF. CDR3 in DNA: TGTGCCAGCAGCTTGGTGACCGGGAGGGCCGGGGAGACCCAGTACTTC.

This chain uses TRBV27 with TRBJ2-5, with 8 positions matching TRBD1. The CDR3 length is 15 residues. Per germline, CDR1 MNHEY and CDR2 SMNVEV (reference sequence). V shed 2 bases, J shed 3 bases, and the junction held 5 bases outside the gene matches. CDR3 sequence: CASSLRRGLEETQYF. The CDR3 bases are TGTGCCAGCAGTTTACGCAGGGGGCTGGAAGAGACCCAGTACTTC.

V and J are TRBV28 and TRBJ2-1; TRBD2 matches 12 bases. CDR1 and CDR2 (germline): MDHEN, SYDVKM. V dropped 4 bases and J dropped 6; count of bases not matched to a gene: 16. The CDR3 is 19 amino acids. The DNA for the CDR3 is TGTGCCAGCAGTTCCCGACTAGCGGGAGCCCGGGGGGCGATCAATGAGCAGTTCTTC. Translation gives CASSSRLAGARGAINEQFF.

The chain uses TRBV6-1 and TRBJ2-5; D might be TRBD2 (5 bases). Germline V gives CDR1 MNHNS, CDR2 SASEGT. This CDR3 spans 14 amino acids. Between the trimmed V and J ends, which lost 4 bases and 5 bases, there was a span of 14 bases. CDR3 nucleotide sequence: TGTGCCAGCAGTGTTGAGGGAAGTGGCGAGACCCAGTACTTC. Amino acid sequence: CASSVEGSGETQYF.

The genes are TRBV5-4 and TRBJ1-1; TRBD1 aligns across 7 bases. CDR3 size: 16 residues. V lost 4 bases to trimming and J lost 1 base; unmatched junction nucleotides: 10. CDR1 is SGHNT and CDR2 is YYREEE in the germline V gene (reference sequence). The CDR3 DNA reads TGTGCCAGCAGCCGTGGCCCAGACAGGGAGAACACTGAAGCTTTCTTT. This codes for CASSRGPDRENTEAFF.

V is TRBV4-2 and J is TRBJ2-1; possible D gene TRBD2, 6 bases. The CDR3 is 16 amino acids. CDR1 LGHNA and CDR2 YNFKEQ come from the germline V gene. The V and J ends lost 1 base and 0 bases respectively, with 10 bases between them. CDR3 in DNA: TGTGCCAGCAGCCAAGGGGGACTCCGCTCCTACAATGAGCAGTTCTTC. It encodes CASSQGGLRSYNEQFF.

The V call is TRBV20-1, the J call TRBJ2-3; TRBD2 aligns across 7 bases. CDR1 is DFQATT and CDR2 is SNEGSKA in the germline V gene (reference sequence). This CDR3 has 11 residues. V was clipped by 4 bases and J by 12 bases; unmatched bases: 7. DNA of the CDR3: TGCAGTGCTATGCTCGGGGGGTTCCAGTATTTT. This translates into CSAMLGGFQYF.

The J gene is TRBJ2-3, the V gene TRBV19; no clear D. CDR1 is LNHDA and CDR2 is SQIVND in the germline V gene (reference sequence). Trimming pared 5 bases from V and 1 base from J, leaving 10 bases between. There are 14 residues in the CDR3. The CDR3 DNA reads TGTGCCAGTAGTTTGTCAGTCCGCACAGATACGCAGTATTTT. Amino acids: CASSLSVRTDTQYF.

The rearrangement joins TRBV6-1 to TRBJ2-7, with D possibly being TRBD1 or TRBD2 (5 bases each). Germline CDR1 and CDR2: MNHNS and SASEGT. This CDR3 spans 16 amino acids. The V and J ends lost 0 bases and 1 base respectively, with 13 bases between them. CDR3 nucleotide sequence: TGTGCCAGCAGTGAAGCCGGGACCCAGCAATCCTACGAGCAGTACTTC. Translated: CASSEAGTQQSYEQYF.

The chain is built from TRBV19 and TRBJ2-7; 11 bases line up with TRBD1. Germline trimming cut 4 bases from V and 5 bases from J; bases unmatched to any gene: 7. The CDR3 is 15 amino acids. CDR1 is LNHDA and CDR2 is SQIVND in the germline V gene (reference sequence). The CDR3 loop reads CASSTGQGASNEQYF. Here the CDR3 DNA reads TGTGCCAGTAGTACCGGACAGGGGGCGTCGAACGAGCAGTACTTC.

In DNA, the CDR3 is TGTGCCAGCTCACATCCGGGAGGGCCAGAGACCCAGTACTTC. It specifies CASSHPGGPETQYF. V and J are TRBV18 and TRBJ2-5, with 8 bases lining up with TRBD2. This CDR3 comprises 14 residues. After removal of 4 bases from V and 4 bases from J, the junction contained 5 bases not matched to a gene. Germline-derived CDR1 and CDR2 are KGHSH and LQKENI. The entire variable domain, with the rest obtained from reference TRBV18 and TRBJ2-5, is as follows: NAGVMQNPRHLVRRRGQEARLRCSPMKGHSHVYWYRQLPEEGLKFMVYLQKENIIDESGMPKERFSAEFPKEGPSILRIQQVVRGDSAAYFCASSHPGGPETQYFGPGTRLLVL.

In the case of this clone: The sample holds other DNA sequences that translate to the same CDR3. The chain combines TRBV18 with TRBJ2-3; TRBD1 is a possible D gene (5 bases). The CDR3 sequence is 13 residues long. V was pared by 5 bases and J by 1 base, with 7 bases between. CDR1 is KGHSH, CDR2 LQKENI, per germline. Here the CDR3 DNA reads TGTGCCAGCTCATTAGGGGGCACAGATACGCAGTATTTT. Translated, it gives CASSLGGTDTQYF.

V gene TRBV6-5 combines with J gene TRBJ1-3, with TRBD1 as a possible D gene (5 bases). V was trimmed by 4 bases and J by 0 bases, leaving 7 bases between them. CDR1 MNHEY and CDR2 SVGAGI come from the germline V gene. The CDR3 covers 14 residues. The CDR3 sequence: CASSSRVSGNTIYF. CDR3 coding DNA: TGTGCCAGCAGTTCCAGGGTCTCTGGAAACACCATATATTTT.

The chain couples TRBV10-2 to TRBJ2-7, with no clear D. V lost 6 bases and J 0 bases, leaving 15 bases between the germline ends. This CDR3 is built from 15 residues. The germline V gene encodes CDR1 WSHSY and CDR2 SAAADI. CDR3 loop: CASRMLFQTSYEQYF. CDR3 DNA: TGCGCCAGCAGGATGTTATTCCAAACCTCCTACGAGCAGTACTTC.

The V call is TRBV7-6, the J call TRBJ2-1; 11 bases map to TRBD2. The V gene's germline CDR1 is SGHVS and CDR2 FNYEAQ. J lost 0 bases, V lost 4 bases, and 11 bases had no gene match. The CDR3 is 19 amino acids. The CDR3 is CASSSIKRTSGRSYNEQFF. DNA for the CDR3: TGTGCCAGCAGCTCAATTAAGAGGACTAGCGGGCGCTCCTACAATGAGCAGTTCTTC.

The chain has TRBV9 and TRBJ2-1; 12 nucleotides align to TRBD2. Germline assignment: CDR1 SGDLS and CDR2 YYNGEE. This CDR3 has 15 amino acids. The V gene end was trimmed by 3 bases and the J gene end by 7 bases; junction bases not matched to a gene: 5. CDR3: CASSAGLAGRNEQFF. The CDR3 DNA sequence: TGTGCCAGCAGCGCGGGACTAGCGGGTCGGAATGAGCAGTTCTTC.

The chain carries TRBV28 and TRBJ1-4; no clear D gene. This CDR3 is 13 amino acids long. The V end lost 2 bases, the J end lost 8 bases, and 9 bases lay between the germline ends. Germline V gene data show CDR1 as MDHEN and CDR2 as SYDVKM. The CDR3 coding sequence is TGTGCCAGCAGTTTAGCTCAGCCCGAAAAACTGTTTTTT. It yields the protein CASSLAQPEKLFF.

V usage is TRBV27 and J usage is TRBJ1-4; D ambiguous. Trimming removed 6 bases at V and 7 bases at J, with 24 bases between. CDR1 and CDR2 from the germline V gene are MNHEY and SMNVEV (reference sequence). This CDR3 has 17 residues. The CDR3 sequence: CASSLRVGTRDGEKLFF. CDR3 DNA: TGTGCCAGCAGCCTTCGCGTGGGCACACGAGATGGTGAAAAACTGTTTTTT.